The source of this T cell receptor beta chain is a study of blood T cell repertoires in COVID-19. Original processing notes: For nucleated cells, counts were estimated from reference gene primer amplification. Assay used: immunoSEQ multiplex PCR; TCRdb lists only in-frame clones, some missing. The DNA gave D and trimming, while V, J and clone size come from that table. This table has 95,000 to 150,000 clones, about four fifths appearing once. This clone was seen once. Germline V CDR1 and CDR2: SQVTM, ANQGSEA. The V and J ends lost 4 bases and 4 bases, in that order; junction bases with no gene match: 5. The length of the CDR3 is 15 residues. The study recruited people aged 18 to 89 years across roughly 25 US areas. Participant-reported clinical history was the basis for cohort assignment. In Cohort 3, a recovered donor had either two negative PCRs, clearance, or symptom resolution.

The TCR sequence derives from a woman in her twenties or thirties who had recovered from COVID-19. This rearrangement joins TRBV29-1 to TRBJ2-5, with 14 positions matching TRBD2. The sequencing sample was made of PBMCs or T cells enriched from blood (not recorded which). As DNA, the CDR3 is TGCAGCGTTGGGGGGACTAGCGGGAGTGGAGAGACCCAGTACTTC. It translates to CSVGGTSGSGETQYF.